What follows are 31 T cell receptor beta chains derived from one specimen sequenced in a study of cytomegalovirus exposure and HLA in healthy donors. The PCR made use of 60 Vbeta and 13 Jbeta primers. TCRdb's table, derived via immunoSEQ multiplex PCR, lists solely in-frame clones and lacks some. The repertoire has about 140,000 clones, roughly 80% of them found once; the top ten carry over 1%. The sequenced sample consisted of PBMCs. The source is a female donor in good health and CMV-seronegative.

The rearrangement links TRBV29-1 to TRBJ2-1; 8 nucleotides agree with TRBD2. The germline gives CDR1 SQVTM, CDR2 ANQGSEA. The CDR3 runs 13 residues. The V gene end was trimmed by 4 bases and the J gene end by 8 bases; junction bases not matched to a gene: 7. In DNA form, the CDR3 reads TGCAGCGTTGTAGCGGGGCTCCCCGATGAGCAGTTCTTC. This gives the protein CSVVAGLPDEQFF.

The V call is TRBV2, the J call TRBJ2-7, with a tentative D call TRBD2 (5 bases). This CDR3 is 13 amino acids long. V lost 8 bases, J lost 3 bases, and 14 bases lay in between. Germline V gene data show CDR1 as SNHLY and CDR2 as FYNNEI. The CDR3 nucleotides are TGTGCCAGCGAAGTCGACGGGGACTACGAGCAGTACTTC. It codes for CASEVDGDYEQYF.

This clone occurred once. The chain employs TRBV6-6 and TRBJ1-1, with D possibly being TRBD1 (5 bases). Germline V gene sequence: CDR1 MNHNY, CDR2 SVGAGI (reference sequence). V was trimmed by 0 bases and J by 1 base, leaving 9 bases between them. The CDR3 totals 15 residues. CDR3 loop: CASSYSWQGNTEAFF. The CDR3 coding sequence is TGTGCCAGCAGTTACTCTTGGCAGGGGAACACTGAAGCTTTCTTT.

The chain recombines TRBV2 with TRBJ2-7; TRBD2 aligns across 15 bases. Germline assignment: CDR1 SNHLY and CDR2 FYNNEI. J lost 6 bases, V lost 6 bases, and 6 bases had no gene match. The CDR3 length is 15 residues. CDR3 nucleotides: TGTGCCAGCAGGCCGGGACTAGCGGGAGGTTTCGAGCAGTACTTC. It encodes CASRPGLAGGFEQYF. Together with reference TRBV2 and TRBJ2-7, the CDR3 gives the full variable domain: EPEVTQTPSHQVTQMGQEVILRCVPISNHLYFYWYRQILGQKVEFLVSFYNNEISEKSEIFDDQFSVERPDGSNFTLKIRSTKLEDSAMYFCASRPGLAGGFEQYFGPGTRLTVT.

The CDR3 DNA sequence: TGTGCCAGCAGTGGATTGACAGGGGGGCCTTACAATGAGCAGTTCTTC. This encodes CASSGLTGGPYNEQFF. The chain has TRBV27 and TRBJ2-1; 9 bases line up with TRBD1. The germline gives CDR1 MNHEY, CDR2 SMNVEV (reference sequence). The CDR3 loop spans 16 amino acids. With 5 bases clipped from V and 4 bases from J, the junction kept 9 bases outside the gene matches.

This clone was seen only a few times. One end of the junction does not line up with germline, which may come from a read error. The V and J genes are TRBV7-9 and TRBJ2-7, with 10 positions matching TRBD2. Germline CDR1 reads SEHNR; CDR2 reads FQNEAQ (reference sequence). CDR3 length: 13 residues. DNA for the CDR3: TGTGCCAGCAGCCTAGCGGGAGCCCACGAGCAGTACTTC. Translated, it gives CASSLAGAHEQYF. The entire variable domain, with the rest obtained from reference TRBV7-9 and TRBJ2-7, is as follows: DTGVSQNPRHKITKRGQNVTFRCDPISEHNRLYWYRQTLGQGPEFLTYFQNEAQLEKSRLLSDRFSAERPKGSFSTLEIQRTEQGDSAMYLCASSLAGAHEQYFGPGTRLTVT.

Written as DNA, the CDR3 is TGTGCCAGCAGTGAAAGTTTCAGGACTGAAGCTTTCTTT. Translating gives CASSESFRTEAFF. The rearrangement joins TRBV2 to TRBJ1-1, with D unresolved. This CDR3 region has 13 residues. Per germline, CDR1 SNHLY and CDR2 FYNNEI. The germline V and J ends were trimmed by 2 bases and 5 bases, with 9 bases remaining between them.

A note on this clone: Given a far larger clone just one base away, this is likely a sequencing read error. The genes are TRBV4-1 and TRBJ2-1; no definite D call. The germline V and J ends were trimmed by 1 base and 0 bases, with 7 bases remaining between them. This CDR3 contains 15 residues. Germline loops: CDR1 MGHRA, CDR2 YSYEKL. CDR3 DNA sequence: TGCGCCAGCAGCCAAGTGTCTCCCTCCTACAATGAGCAGTTCTTC. As protein: CASSQVSPSYNEQFF.

This clone appeared once. The V call is TRBV28, the J call TRBJ2-1, with TRBD2 identical over 8 bases. Germline CDR1 and CDR2: MDHEN and SYDVKM. Losses at the gene ends were 5 bases for V and 15 bases for J; bases not matched to a gene: 9. This CDR3 has 12 residues. CDR3 in DNA: TGTGCCAGCAGTCCGTGGACTAGCCCAGGGTTCTTC. It is translated as CASSPWTSPGFF.

The rearrangement joins TRBV5-6 to TRBJ1-5; possibly TRBD1 for D (6 bases). Germline lookup yields CDR1 SGHDT and CDR2 YYEEEE. The CDR3 spans 16 residues. Trimming took off 4 bases at V and 1 base at J, with 15 bases between the two ends. The DNA of the CDR3 is TGTGCCAGCAGCCTGGCGGGGCAGGGGAGCAATCAGCCCCAGCATTTT. Amino acids: CASSLAGQGSNQPQHF. Full variable domain (remainder filled in from reference TRBV5-6 and TRBJ1-5): DAGVTQSPTHLIKTRGQQVTLRCSPKSGHDTVSWYQQALGQGPQFIFQYYEEEERQRGNFPDRFSGHQFPNYSSELNVNALLLGDSALYLCASSLAGQGSNQPQHFGDGTRLSIL.

The J gene is TRBJ2-7, the V gene TRBV6-1; 9 positions match TRBD1. Germline V CDR1 and CDR2: MNHNS, SASEGT. The CDR3 contains 15 residues. The junction had 7 bases not matched to a gene; V was cut back by 5 bases and J by 2 bases. The CDR3 reads CASSFSGTGTYEQYF. As DNA, the CDR3 is TGTGCCAGCAGTTTTTCCGGGACAGGGACCTACGAGCAGTACTTC.

The rearrangement joins TRBV2 to TRBJ2-1, with 8 positions matching TRBD1. Trimming cost V 10 bases and J 10 bases; bases outside gene matches: 6. The CDR3 is made up of 11 amino acids. Germline V gene lookup returns CDR1 SNHLY and CDR2 FYNNEI. In DNA form, the CDR3 reads TGTGCCACTACGACAGGGGTCGAGCAGTTCTTC. Translating it yields CATTTGVEQFF.

The chain combines TRBV27 with TRBJ2-1, with TRBD2 matching 8 bases. The CDR3 has 13 amino acids. The V gene end was trimmed by 10 bases and the J gene end by 1 base; junction bases not matched to a gene: 3. The germline gives CDR1 MNHEY, CDR2 SMNVEV (reference sequence). CDR3 sequence: CATVAGSYNEQFF. CDR3 coding DNA: TGTGCCACCGTAGCGGGATCCTACAATGAGCAGTTCTTC.

The V and J genes are TRBV25-1 and TRBJ2-5; D uncertain. Deletions cut 0 bases from V and 4 bases from J, with 3 bases between. The germline gives CDR1 MGHDK, CDR2 SYGVNS. This CDR3 has 12 residues. This CDR3 reads CASSEYRETQYF. The CDR3 coding sequence is TGTGCCAGCAGTGAATATCGAGAGACCCAGTACTTC.

The chain links TRBV19 to TRBJ2-7; D gene uncertain. The ends were cut back, 2 bases at V and 0 bases at J, with 8 bases in the middle. CDR3 size: 14 residues. Germline CDR1 and CDR2: LNHDA and SQIVND (reference sequence). The CDR3 nucleotides read TGTGCCAGTAGTATAAAACCACTCTCCTACGAGCAGTACTTC. As protein: CASSIKPLSYEQYF.

The J gene is TRBJ2-1, the V gene TRBV30; a possible D gene is TRBD2 (6 bases). Trimming took 2 bases from V and 12 from J, leaving 20 bases between them. The germline V gene encodes CDR1 GTSNPN and CDR2 SVGIG (reference sequence). The CDR3 consists of 14 residues. The CDR3 DNA reads as TGTGCCTGGAGTATCGGGGGAGGCCAGTATGGGCAGTTCTTC. Encoded protein: CAWSIGGGQYGQFF.

The chain joins TRBV7-9 to TRBJ1-4, with TRBD1 identical over 7 bases. V was clipped by 1 base and J by 7 bases; unmatched bases: 6. This CDR3 has 15 residues. Germline V gene data show CDR1 as SEHNR and CDR2 as FQNEAQ (reference sequence). The CDR3 DNA sequence: TGTGCCAGCAGCTTAGGCCCCGCAGGGGGTGAAAAACTGTTTTTT. This encodes CASSLGPAGGEKLFF.

This chain joins TRBV28 and TRBJ1-1; tentative D call: TRBD1 (6 bases). The CDR3 runs 12 residues. Germline lookup yields CDR1 MDHEN and CDR2 SYDVKM. V was shortened by 6 bases and J by 7 bases, with 12 bases between the two germline ends. The CDR3 coding sequence is TGTGCCAGCAGGCCTAGGGGGATTGAAGCTTTCTTT. It encodes CASRPRGIEAFF. Based on the CDR3 plus reference TRBV28 and TRBJ1-1, the full variable domain is DVKVTQSSRYLVKRTGEKVFLECVQDMDHENMFWYRQDPGLGLRLIYFSYDVKMKEKGDIPEGYSVSREKKERFSLILESASTNQTSMYLCASRPRGIEAFFGQGTRLTVV.

The chain couples TRBV7-9 to TRBJ2-5; D not certain. Germline V gene sequence: CDR1 SEHNR, CDR2 FQNEAQ (reference sequence). With 5 bases removed from V and 2 bases from J, the gap between germline ends came to 12 bases. CDR3 length: 14 amino acids. The CDR3 sequence is CASSGMPGQETQYF. The DNA of the CDR3 is TGTGCCAGCAGCGGCATGCCAGGTCAAGAGACCCAGTACTTC.

This sequence joins TRBV6-5 and TRBJ2-7; TRBD1 matches at 7 bases. The CDR3 runs 14 residues. Germline V gene sequence: CDR1 MNHEY, CDR2 SVGAGI. The trim removed 8 bases at V and 4 bases at J, leaving 11 bases unmatched. The CDR3 DNA follows: TGTGCCAGCGGCAAAAAGGGGGCTTTTTACGAGCAGTACTTC. Residues: CASGKKGAFYEQYF.

CDR3 sequence (DNA): TGTGCCAGTAGTATTGGGGGCAGCTACGAGCAGTACTTC. It is translated as CASSIGGSYEQYF. The rearrangement joins TRBV19 to TRBJ2-7; D is possibly TRBD1 (6 bases). The germline gives CDR1 LNHDA, CDR2 SQIVND (reference sequence). Trimming removed 3 bases from V and 3 bases from J, with 9 bases in between. The CDR3 is made up of 13 amino acids.

The rearrangement links TRBV4-2 to TRBJ1-3; D remains ambiguous. V lost 1 base and J lost 0, with 13 bases in between. The CDR3 has 17 residues. The germline V gene encodes CDR1 LGHNA and CDR2 YNFKEQ. This chain's CDR3 is CASSQGGGVISGNTIYF. As DNA, the CDR3 is TGTGCCAGCAGCCAAGGGGGAGGCGTTATCTCTGGAAACACCATATATTTT.

The chain links TRBV9 to TRBJ2-5, with 8 bases that match TRBD1. The CDR3 covers 15 residues. V shed 4 bases, J shed 2 bases, and the junction held 7 bases outside the gene matches. Germline CDR1 SGDLS, CDR2 YYNGEE. CDR3: CASSLPGTGQETQYF. The CDR3 region has the DNA TGTGCCAGCAGCTTGCCCGGGACAGGTCAAGAGACCCAGTACTTC.

V gene TRBV7-9 combines with J gene TRBJ2-5, with a possible D match to TRBD1 (6 bases). V was pared by 4 bases and J by 5 bases, with 14 bases between. The V gene's germline CDR1 is SEHNR and CDR2 FQNEAQ (reference sequence). The CDR3 totals 14 residues. The CDR3: CASSYPRGRETQYF. CDR3 coding DNA: TGTGCCAGCAGCTACCCCAGGGGACGTGAGACCCAGTACTTC. The full variable domain, in which reference TRBV7-9 and TRBJ2-5 provide the parts outside the CDR3, is DTGVSQNPRHKITKRGQNVTFRCDPISEHNRLYWYRQTLGQGPEFLTYFQNEAQLEKSRLLSDRFSAERPKGSFSTLEIQRTEQGDSAMYLCASSYPRGRETQYFGPGTRLLVL.

The chain recombines TRBV19 with TRBJ2-7; tentative D call: TRBD1 (5 bases). V lost 7 bases to trimming and J lost 0 bases, with 10 bases between them. Germline CDR1 is LNHDA and CDR2 is SQIVND (reference sequence). The length of the CDR3 is 13 residues. The CDR3 region is CASKGWSSYEQYF. CDR3 DNA sequence: TGTGCCAGTAAGGGGTGGAGCTCCTACGAGCAGTACTTC.

This rearrangement joins TRBV27 to TRBJ1-1, with D possibly TRBD1 on 5 matching bases. Trimming removed 0 bases at V and 1 base at J, with 12 bases between. Germline assignment: CDR1 MNHEY and CDR2 SMNVEV (reference sequence). CDR3 size: 16 residues. CDR3 protein: CASSLSWQGPNTEAFF. The CDR3 DNA sequence: TGTGCCAGCAGTTTATCGTGGCAGGGCCCGAACACTGAAGCTTTCTTT.

The rearrangement links TRBV5-4 to TRBJ2-2; 7 bases are shared with TRBD1. Per germline, CDR1 SGHNT and CDR2 YYREEE (reference sequence). The CDR3 consists of 13 residues. As DNA, the CDR3 is TGTGTTTGGGGACAGCCCAACACCGGGGAGCTGTTTTTT. Translated, it gives CVWGQPNTGELFF. The full variable domain, its missing parts supplied by reference TRBV5-4 and TRBJ2-2, is ETGVTQSPTHLIKTRGQQVTLRCSSQSGHNTVSWYQQALGQGPQFIFQYYREEENGRGNFPPRFSGLQFPNYSSELNVNALELDDSALYLCVWGQPNTGELFFGEGSRLTVL.

The chain is built from TRBV10-1 and TRBJ2-3, with D possibly matching TRBD1 (5 bases). The CDR3 is 14 amino acids. V was cut by 7 bases and J by 2 bases, with 13 bases left in between. In germline, CDR1 is WNHNN, CDR2 SYGVQD (reference sequence). CDR3 amino acids: CASTNDSLTDTQYF. CDR3 coding DNA: TGCGCCAGCACAAACGACAGCCTCACAGATACGCAGTATTTT.

The chain is built from TRBV27 and TRBJ2-7; a possible D gene is TRBD2 (5 bases). Germline V CDR1 and CDR2: MNHEY, SMNVEV (reference sequence). This CDR3 spans 14 amino acids. V lost 5 bases and J lost 2, with 13 bases in between. The CDR3 DNA is TGTGCCAGCAGTGTACGGGGAATCACCTACGAGCAGTACTTC. It translates to CASSVRGITYEQYF.

The chain carries TRBV29-1 and TRBJ2-1, with unresolved D. CDR1 and CDR2 (germline): SQVTM, ANQGSEA. Trimming pared 3 bases from V and 8 bases from J, leaving 14 bases between. The CDR3 has 13 amino acids. The CDR3 spells CSVDPPGIDEQFF. CDR3 DNA: TGCAGCGTTGATCCCCCAGGAATCGATGAGCAGTTCTTC.

CDR3 sequence (DNA): TGTGCCAGCAGCCGAGGGAGGGAGCAGTACTTC. This sequence encodes CASSRGREQYF. V is TRBV6-5 and J is TRBJ2-7, with D possibly TRBD2 on 6 matching bases. Trimming left V 6 bases short and J 7 bases short, with 10 bases between. The CDR3 is made up of 11 amino acids. Germline loops: CDR1 MNHEY, CDR2 SVGAGI.